One sample yielded the 26 T cell receptor beta chains listed below, sequenced in a study of T cell responses to AZD1222 COVID-19 vaccine. The data were produced by immunoSEQ multiplex PCR, yet TCRdb's version contains in-frame clones alone and is incomplete. The data hold more than 150,000 clones, with 94% observed a single time. The material was peripheral blood, obtained 28 days after the second AZD1222 dose. All receptors derive from an adult who received the AZD1222 COVID-19 vaccine.

This chain connects TRBV7-9 to TRBJ2-2, with TRBD2 identical over 16 bases. The CDR3 is 19 amino acids. Germline-derived CDR1 and CDR2 are SEHNR and FQNEAQ (reference sequence). V trimming: 2 bases; J trimming: 5 bases; junction bases outside the gene matches: 8. CDR3 sequence reads: CASSLTGTSGRAQTGELFF. CDR3 nucleotide sequence: TGTGCCAGCAGCTTAACAGGGACTAGCGGGAGGGCCCAGACCGGGGAGCTGTTTTTT.

This clone was seen once. At one end, the junction sequence differs from germline, possibly due to a read error. The chain recombines TRBV12-3 or TRBV12-4 with TRBJ1-1, with D unclear. The CDR3 contains 10 residues. CDR3 residues: CASSLPWGGF. CDR3 sequence (DNA): TGTGCCAGCAGCCTCCCGTGGGGAGGATTT.

This chain connects TRBV9 to TRBJ2-1, with 11 bases identical to TRBD2. The germline CDR1 and CDR2 sequences are SGDLS and YYNGEE. The CDR3 is made up of 20 amino acids. Trimming took 2 bases from V and 3 from J; bases not matched to a gene: 16. The CDR3 reads CASSVRSFGGLAGGYNEQFF. The CDR3, as DNA: TGTGCCAGCAGCGTTCGCAGCTTCGGGGGGCTAGCGGGAGGCTACAATGAGCAGTTCTTC.

The V call is TRBV6-2 or TRBV6-3, the J call TRBJ2-2, with D unclear. Germline V gene data show CDR1 as MNHEY and CDR2 as SVGEGT. The germline V and J ends were trimmed by 0 bases and 2 bases, with 4 bases remaining between them. This CDR3 is built from 14 residues. CDR3 DNA: TGTGCCAGCAGTTACTCGAGCAACACCGGGGAGCTGTTTTTT. Translation: CASSYSSNTGELFF.

This rearrangement joins TRBV12-3 or TRBV12-4 to TRBJ2-3, with D unclear. The CDR3 length is 12 residues. V was cut by 6 bases and J by 5 bases, with 9 bases left in between. The CDR3, as DNA: TGTGCCAGCAGCCAAAGTATAGATACGCAGTATTTT. This translates into CASSQSIDTQYF.

The V call is TRBV6-5, the J call TRBJ1-1; no reliable D call. This CDR3 has 14 residues. Germline lookup yields CDR1 MNHEY and CDR2 SVGAGI. Deletions cut 7 bases from V and 0 bases from J, with 12 bases between. The CDR3 loop reads CASTPTVLNTEAFF. The CDR3 DNA follows: TGTGCCAGCACCCCCACCGTTCTGAACACTGAAGCTTTCTTT.

The V call is TRBV27, the J call TRBJ1-6; no reliable D call. Germline CDR1 MNHEY, CDR2 SMNVEV (reference sequence). The CDR3 extends over 12 amino acids. The V gene lost 7 bases and the J gene lost 2 bases, with 3 bases spanning the gap. CDR3 DNA sequence: TGTGCCAGCACCACCTATAATTCACCCCTCCACTTT. This gives the protein CASTTYNSPLHF.

Only a few counts were recorded for this clone. The chain carries TRBV29-1 and TRBJ2-3; D gene uncertain. CDR1 and CDR2 (germline): SQVTM, ANQGSEA. The V end was cut by 0 bases, the J end by 2 bases, with 9 bases between. The CDR3 consists of 14 residues. The CDR3 loop is CSVEDRWDTDTQYF. DNA of the CDR3: TGCAGCGTTGAAGATCGGTGGGACACAGATACGCAGTATTTT.

The genes are TRBV28 and TRBJ1-6, with 9 bases that match TRBD1. The CDR3 is made up of 16 amino acids. CDR1 is MDHEN and CDR2 is SYDVKM in the germline V gene. J lost 7 bases, V lost 5 bases, and 9 bases had no gene match. The CDR3 DNA reads TGTGCCAGCAGTATTTTTGGAGGACAGGGGAATTCACCCCTCCACTTT. Translating it yields CASSIFGGQGNSPLHF. The full variable domain, its missing parts supplied by reference TRBV28 and TRBJ1-6, is DVKVTQSSRYLVKRTGEKVFLECVQDMDHENMFWYRQDPGLGLRLIYFSYDVKMKEKGDIPEGYSVSREKKERFSLILESASTNQTSMYLCASSIFGGQGNSPLHFGNGTRLTVT.

The gene calls are TRBV5-5 and TRBJ1-3, with unresolved D. V gave up 1 base and J gave up 0 bases, with 8 bases separating them. There are 15 residues in the CDR3. Germline V gene data show CDR1 as SGHKS and CDR2 as YYEKEE (reference sequence). DNA for the CDR3: TGTGCCAGCAGCTTGTCACCGATCTCTGGAAACACCATATATTTT. Its translation: CASSLSPISGNTIYF.

The chain recombines TRBV18 with TRBJ2-7; no clear D gene. This CDR3 has 15 residues. V gave up 3 bases and J gave up 4 bases, with 16 bases separating them. The V gene's germline CDR1 is KGHSH and CDR2 LQKENI. The CDR3 sequence is CASSPTPGFEYEQYF. Here the CDR3 DNA reads TGTGCCAGCTCACCCACCCCGGGTTTTGAATACGAGCAGTACTTC.

This chain uses TRBV13 with TRBJ1-5; a weak D match, TRBD1 (5 bases). The CDR3 sequence is 15 residues long. V lost 5 bases to trimming and J lost 0 bases, with 11 bases between them. Germline lookup yields CDR1 PRHDT and CDR2 FYEKMQ (reference sequence). In DNA form, the CDR3 reads TGTGCCAGCAGCCCAGGGCGGCATAGCAATCAGCCCCAGCATTTT. Translating it yields CASSPGRHSNQPQHF.

J is TRBJ2-7 and V is TRBV2, with 12 positions matching TRBD2. V shed 5 bases, J shed 3 bases, and the junction held 8 bases outside the gene matches. The CDR3 runs 16 residues. CDR1 and CDR2 from the germline V gene are SNHLY and FYNNEI. CDR3 region: CASSSMTSGRNYEQYF. CDR3 DNA sequence: TGTGCCAGCAGTTCTATGACTAGCGGGAGAAACTACGAGCAGTACTTC.

V is TRBV7-6 and J is TRBJ2-1, with 11 bases that match TRBD2. The CDR3 is 17 amino acids. The J segment lost 4 bases and the V segment lost 5 bases, leaving 10 bases of the junction unmatched. In germline, CDR1 is SGHVS, CDR2 FNYEAQ. In DNA, the CDR3 is TGTGCCAGCAGCCTCATCACCGGGACTAGCGGATACAATGAGCAGTTCTTC. Translating it yields CASSLITGTSGYNEQFF.

V and J are TRBV7-6 and TRBJ1-5, with D perhaps TRBD1 (5 bases). This CDR3 comprises 14 residues. V lost 5 bases and J 4 bases, leaving 12 bases between the germline ends. The germline gives CDR1 SGHVS, CDR2 FNYEAQ. CDR3 nucleotides: TGTGCCAGCAGCCCCCTGGGGGGGAATCAGCCCCAGCATTTT. Its translation is CASSPLGGNQPQHF.

This clone appeared once. This chain uses TRBV3-1 (or the pseudogene TRBV3-2) with TRBJ2-3; possibly TRBD2 for D (5 bases). The CDR3 sequence is 14 residues long. V dropped 4 bases and J dropped 0 bases, with 8 bases sitting between them. Germline lookup yields CDR1 LGHDT and CDR2 YNNKEL (reference sequence). The CDR3 region is CASSRSGSTDTQYF. DNA for the CDR3: TGTGCCAGCAGCCGCAGCGGTAGCACAGATACGCAGTATTTT.

V and J are TRBV7-2 and TRBJ2-5; D tentatively fits TRBD1 or TRBD2 (6 bases each). Trimming pared 0 bases from V and 5 bases from J, leaving 13 bases between. This CDR3 has 15 amino acids. Germline CDR1 SGHTA, CDR2 FQGNSA. CDR3 amino acids: CASSLAGGLRETQYF. The DNA of the CDR3 is TGTGCCAGCAGCTTAGCAGGGGGACTTAGGGAGACCCAGTACTTC.

This chain links TRBV27 with TRBJ1-2; no firm D call. The CDR3 sequence is 12 residues long. Per germline, CDR1 MNHEY and CDR2 SMNVEV (reference sequence). The V and J ends lost 7 bases and 1 base respectively, with 7 bases between them. CDR3 region: CASKRLNYGYTF. For the CDR3, the DNA is TGTGCCAGCAAACGTCTTAACTATGGCTACACCTTC.

The chain joins TRBV12-3 or TRBV12-4 to TRBJ2-1; D uncertain. This CDR3 region has 11 residues. V lost 5 bases and J lost 5, with 4 bases in between. CDR3 nucleotides: TGTGCCAGCAGTATGCACAATGAGCAGTTCTTC. Protein product: CASSMHNEQFF.

The chain joins TRBV15 to TRBJ2-1; 7 bases match TRBD2. The CDR3 length is 15 residues. Losses at the gene ends were 7 bases for V and 8 bases for J; bases not matched to a gene: 14. The germline V gene encodes CDR1 LNHNV and CDR2 YYDKDF (reference sequence). The CDR3, as DNA: TGTGCCACCAAGCAGGTCGGCGCTGGGGGGGATGAGCAGTTCTTC. This translates into CATKQVGAGGDEQFF.

The genes are TRBV28 and TRBJ1-1, with D uncertain. The CDR3 runs 13 residues. Germline V lookup: CDR1 MDHEN, CDR2 SYDVKM. Trimming left V 3 bases short and J 5 bases short, with 10 bases between. The CDR3: CASSLPGETEAFF. CDR3 nucleotides: TGTGCCAGCAGTTTGCCCGGGGAGACTGAAGCTTTCTTT.

V is TRBV5-5 and J is TRBJ2-7, with TRBD1 identical over 8 bases. CDR1 SGHKS and CDR2 YYEKEE come from the germline V gene (reference sequence). After removal of 0 bases from V and 3 bases from J, the junction contained 2 bases not matched to a gene. The length of the CDR3 is 14 residues. CDR3 sequence (DNA): TGTGCCAGCAGCTTGGGCAGGGGGCTCTACGAGCAGTACTTC. Its protein is CASSLGRGLYEQYF.

The gene calls are TRBV28 and TRBJ1-5, with D maybe TRBD1 (6 bases). There are 14 residues in the CDR3. Germline-derived CDR1 and CDR2 are MDHEN and SYDVKM. Trimming cost V 5 bases and J 3 bases, with 11 bases left between them. The CDR3 is CASSHGQINQPQHF. CDR3 sequence (DNA): TGTGCCAGCAGTCACGGACAGATCAATCAGCCCCAGCATTTT.

The chain uses TRBV9 and TRBJ1-1; the D gene is possibly TRBD1 (6 bases). The CDR3 is made up of 15 amino acids. V lost 0 bases to trimming and J lost 10 bases, with 19 bases between them. Germline V lookup: CDR1 SGDLS, CDR2 YYNGEE. The CDR3 DNA follows: TGTGCCAGCAGCGTAGTTGCCACACAGGGCGGTGTAGCTTTCTTT. It specifies CASSVVATQGGVAFF.

This clone came up a few times. The chain recombines TRBV3-1 (or the pseudogene TRBV3-2) with TRBJ1-1; weak D call: TRBD1 (6 bases). CDR3 size: 15 residues. Germline values: CDR1 LGHDT, CDR2 YNNKEL (reference sequence). Trimming removed 4 bases from V and 4 bases from J, with 16 bases in between. As DNA, the CDR3 is TGTGCCAGCAGCCCGACCCAGGGGCTTGGCACTGAAGCTTTCTTT. Protein: CASSPTQGLGTEAFF.

This sequence joins TRBV9 and TRBJ2-1; tentatively, D is TRBD2 (5 bases). Looked up from germline, CDR1 is SGDLS and CDR2 is YYNGEE. The CDR3 sequence is 15 residues long. The V gene lost 3 bases and the J gene lost 0 bases, with 10 bases spanning the gap. CDR3 DNA sequence: TGTGCCAGCAGCGGGACGGGGAGCTCCTACAATGAGCAGTTCTTC. Translation: CASSGTGSSYNEQFF.